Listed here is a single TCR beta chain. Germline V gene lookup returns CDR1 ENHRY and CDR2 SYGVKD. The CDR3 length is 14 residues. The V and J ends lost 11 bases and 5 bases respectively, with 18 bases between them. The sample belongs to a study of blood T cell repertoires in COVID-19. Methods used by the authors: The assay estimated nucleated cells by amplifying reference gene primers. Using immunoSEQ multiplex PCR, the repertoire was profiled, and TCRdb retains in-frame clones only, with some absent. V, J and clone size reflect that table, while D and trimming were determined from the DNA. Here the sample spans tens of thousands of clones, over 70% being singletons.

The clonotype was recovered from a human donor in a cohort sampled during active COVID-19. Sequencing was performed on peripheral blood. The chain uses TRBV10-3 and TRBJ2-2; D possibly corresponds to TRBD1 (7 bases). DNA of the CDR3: TGTGCCTCGACTGCGGGACAGCCGACCGGGGAGCTGTTTTTT. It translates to CASTAGQPTGELFF.